This T cell receptor beta chain emerged from a study of regulatory T cells in long-lasting Graves disease. Whole-study context: Patients with new Graves' disease had used antithyroid drugs below 3 months.

Time point given: newly diagnosed GD, antithyroid drugs for less than 3 months. PBMC-derived RNA was used for the TCR library. Patients of an endocrinology department in Xi'an, China, were included. Study-level results: Compared with new cases, persistent Graves' patients showed reduced TCR diversity.

Both iRepertoire HTBI primers and Arm-PCR of CDR3 regions were used to build the TCR beta libraries. TCRdb analysed the multiplex PCR reads with MiXCR anew, one entry per CDR3 protein. Of 200,000 to 250,000 distinct CDR3 sequences listed, around 21% were seen once; the top ten hold around 14%. This clonotype was seen many times. Its target is not known. This TCR derives from a female donor with Graves disease. The material sequenced was peripheral blood mononuclear cells (PBMCs), taken at new diagnosis, from a patient treated with antithyroid drugs.

CDR3 protein: CASSLDRGSYEQYF. CDR3 sequence (DNA): TGTGCCAGCAGTTTGGACAGGGGGTCCTACGAGCAGTACTTC. The chain recombines TRBV6-5 with TRBJ2-7; the match to TRBD1 covers 10 bases. The CDR3 totals 14 residues. Germline V CDR1 and CDR2: MNHEY, SVGAGI. J gave up 1 base and V 4 bases, and 1 base lay outside the gene matches.